Reported below is one T cell receptor beta chain. Its antigen target is currently unknown. Qualities for individual bases were not recorded, and no much larger clone is one base off. The immunoSEQ assay at survey resolution was applied to genomic DNA for sequencing of TCRbeta rearrangements. Per the source publication's procedure: In the TCR sequencing data, the lowest productive clonotype frequency that could be detected was 2.59 x 10-5. Analyses included only productive TCRbeta rearrangements, meaning complete and in-frame sequences. Simpson clonality, calculated in the immunoSEQ Analyzer version 3.0, was used as the measure of sample clonality. Clones were categorized by frequency as very rare, small, medium, large (1-20%) or hyperexpanded (>20%). Generation probabilities were estimated with OLGA 1.2.3, V-gene circos plots were made with VDJtools, specificities were looked up in VDJdb, and CDR3 motifs were identified with GLIPH. In its TCRdb copy, this immuneACCESS table keeps in-frame sequences only and misses some clones. Where compared with another copy, unresolved V genes explain less than half of these, and the others have no known cause. The V and J calls and clone size were taken over from that table, and D and trimming were inferred from the DNA. This sample has tens of thousands of clones in its table, and about 70% of those were observed once. The top ten hold 8.5% to 10% of the sample.

The source of the sample is a study of STAT5B mutations in CD4+ large granular lymphocyte leukemia (dated 2022 in TCRdb). Concerning the study at large: Among healthy controls, the CDR3 'QG' motif was associated with a particular HLA allele. The TCRbeta repertoires of CD4+ T-cell large granular lymphocyte leukemia patients were compared with the TCRbeta repertoires of healthy blood donors. Flow cytometry on FACSCanto II or FACSVerse showed that the purified fractions were more than 95% pure among lymphocytes.

Overall study outcomes, separate from this receptor: Enrichment of TRBV06-family usage was observed among the top patient clones (8/27) relative to healthy controls (2/35). Greater clonality appeared to be present in CD4-sorted patient repertoires than in healthy CD4+ repertoires, and the difference was retained after the putative leukemic clones were removed. Main leukemic clonotypes were private to each patient, although roughly 25% appeared at low frequency in other patients' non-leukemic repertoires. The data were not HLA-matched, and the higher clonality in CD4+ T-LGLL than in CD8+ T-LGLL could be due to the relatively small sample size.

The CDR3 contains 15 residues, cysteine and phenylalanine counted. Just the 45-base CDR3 DNA is kept, in frame starting at base 1. V lost 5 bases and J lost 0 bases; the stretch between them is 12 bases long. CDR1 SGDLS and CDR2 YYNGEE are derived from the germline V gene. The healthy control group was made up of 37 blood donors, and the Finnish Red Cross blood service supplied their buffy coats. All TCR-sequenced material derived from peripheral blood: patient blood samples and healthy donor buffy coats. Peripheral blood mononuclear cells were isolated by Ficoll-Hypaque gradient centrifugation. Magnetic purification was used to isolate CD4+ cells from the buffy coats of the healthy controls. Genomic DNA was extracted using the Gentra Puregene Cell and Tissue kit, and a Qubit 2.0 fluorometer was used to quantify it.

This receptor was identified in a human donor in good health. Sequenced: CD4+ T cells from blood buffy coats. The chain uses TRBV9 and TRBJ2-1; the D gene is not confidently resolved. The nucleotides read TGTGCCAGCAGTCCTACAGAGAGCTCCTACAATGAGCAGTTCTTC. It is translated as CASSPTESSYNEQFF. Where the CDR3 stops, the reference TRBV9 and TRBJ2-1 genes take over; the full variable domain is DSGVTQTPKHLITATGQRVTLRCSPRSGDLSVYWYQQSLDQGLQFLIQYYNGEERAKGNILERFSAQQFPDLHSELNLSSLELGDSALYFCASSPTESSYNEQFFGPGTRLTVL.